This TCR beta chain comes out of a study of identical twins. Overall study findings and caveats: Analyses based on zero insertions could be partly confounded by invariant MAIT and iNKT cells. Twins shared out-of-frame alpha sequences with excess low generation probability. For monozygotic twins, models underestimated out-of-frame TCR alpha sharing.

Germline V CDR1 and CDR2: MNHEY, SVGAGI. Trimming stripped 2 bases from V and 4 bases from J, with 2 bases between. This CDR3 has 12 residues. TCRdb reprocessed the 5' RACE reads with MiXCR, giving one entry per CDR3 protein. The sample records 300,000 to 400,000 distinct CDR3 sequences, 10% to 15% being singletons. This clonotype has at least ten counts. The antigen remains unidentified. This sample was also put to use in a study of yellow fever vaccine responses in identical twins.

The sample consisted of CD8+ T cells sorted from blood. This clonotype was sampled from a woman aged 18-29 years in good health. The rearrangement uses TRBV6-5 and TRBJ2-2; D gene uncertain. The CDR3 spells CASSYGTGELFF. The CDR3 DNA sequence: TGTGCCAGCAGTTACGGCACCGGGGAGCTGTTTTTT.